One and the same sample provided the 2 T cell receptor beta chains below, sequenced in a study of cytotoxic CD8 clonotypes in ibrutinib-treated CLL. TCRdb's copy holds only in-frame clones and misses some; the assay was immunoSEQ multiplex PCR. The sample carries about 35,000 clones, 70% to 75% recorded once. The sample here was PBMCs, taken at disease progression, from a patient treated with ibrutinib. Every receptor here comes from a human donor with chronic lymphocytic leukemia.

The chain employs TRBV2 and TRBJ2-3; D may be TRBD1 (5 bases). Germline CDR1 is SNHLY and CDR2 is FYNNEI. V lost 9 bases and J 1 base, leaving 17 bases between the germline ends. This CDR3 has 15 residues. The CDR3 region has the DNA TGTGCCAGGACAAGACTTGGGGCTGGCACAGATACGCAGTATTTT. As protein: CARTRLGAGTDTQYF.

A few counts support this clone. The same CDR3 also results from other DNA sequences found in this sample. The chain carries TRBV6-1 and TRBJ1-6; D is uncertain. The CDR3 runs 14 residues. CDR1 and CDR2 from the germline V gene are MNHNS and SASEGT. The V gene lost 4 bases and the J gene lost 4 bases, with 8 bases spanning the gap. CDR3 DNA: TGTGCCAGCAGTGCCGGGCCATATAATTCACCCCTCCACTTT. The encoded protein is CASSAGPYNSPLHF.